The 26 T cell receptor beta chains listed next were all sequenced from one sample in a study of OX40 agonist ivuxolimab in advanced cancers. Sequencing used immunoSEQ multiplex PCR; TCRdb keeps in-frame clones, though not all of them. Counted here are around 30,000 clones, roughly nine tenths occurring once; the ten biggest clones make up roughly a tenth. The sample in question was CD4+ or CD8+ T cells sorted from blood, obtained in a trial of the OX40 agonist ivuxolimab. Receptors were obtained from an adult with an advanced solid tumor such as melanoma, head and neck, liver or kidney cancer.

This clone was recorded once. This sequence joins TRBV18 and TRBJ1-1; 7 bases match TRBD1. V was clipped by 3 bases and J by 0 bases; unmatched bases: 4. The CDR3 is 15 residues long. Germline V gene sequence: CDR1 KGHSH, CDR2 LQKENI. This CDR3 reads CASSPTGLMNTEAFF. The DNA for the CDR3 is TGTGCCAGCTCACCGACAGGGTTGATGAACACTGAAGCTTTCTTT.

The chain has TRBV5-5 and TRBJ1-3; D ambiguous. Between the trimmed V and J ends, which lost 4 bases and 0 bases, there was a span of 11 bases. The CDR3 is made up of 15 amino acids. In germline, CDR1 is SGHKS, CDR2 YYEKEE (reference sequence). Written as DNA, the CDR3 is TGTGCCAGCAGCCAAGGACTGAGCTCTGGAAACACCATATATTTT. Translating gives CASSQGLSSGNTIYF.

This sequence joins TRBV7-6 and TRBJ2-7, with a possible D match to TRBD2 (6 bases). Germline-derived CDR1 and CDR2 are SGHVS and FNYEAQ. V lost 2 bases and J 1 base, leaving 15 bases between the germline ends. This CDR3 region has 16 residues. The CDR3 sequence: CASSLSAEGGSYEQYF. The DNA of the CDR3 is TGTGCCAGCAGCTTATCAGCCGAGGGAGGTTCCTACGAGCAGTACTTC. Together with reference TRBV7-6 and TRBJ2-7, the CDR3 gives the full variable domain: GAGVSQSPRYKVTKRGQDVALRCDPISGHVSLYWYRQALGQGPEFLTYFNYEAQQDKSGLPNDRFSAERPEGSISTLTIQRTEQRDSAMYRCASSLSAEGGSYEQYFGPGTRLTVT.

The rearrangement joins TRBV7-9 to TRBJ2-1; TRBD1 or TRBD2 may be the D gene (5 bases each). V lost 4 bases to trimming and J lost 9 bases, with 13 bases between them. This CDR3 comprises 13 residues. The germline gives CDR1 SEHNR, CDR2 FQNEAQ (reference sequence). DNA for the CDR3: TGTGCCAGCAGCTACACTAGAGGGGTTGAGCAGTTCTTC. Translated: CASSYTRGVEQFF.

V usage is TRBV5-1 and J usage is TRBJ2-1; D gene ambiguous. V shed 0 bases and J shed 7 bases, with 8 bases lying between them. CDR1 and CDR2 (germline): SGHRS, YFSETQ. The CDR3 totals 13 residues. CDR3 in amino acids: CASSLGSRNEQFF. In DNA form, the CDR3 reads TGCGCCAGCAGCTTGGGGTCGAGGAATGAGCAGTTCTTC.

The chain has TRBV7-9 and TRBJ2-1, with D possibly matching TRBD2 (5 bases). Trimming removed 5 bases from V and 0 bases from J, with 11 bases in between. In germline, CDR1 is SEHNR, CDR2 FQNEAQ (reference sequence). This CDR3 is 15 amino acids long. The CDR3 DNA follows: TGTGCCAGCAGCACCGGACTGAGCTCCTACAATGAGCAGTTCTTC. Amino acids: CASSTGLSSYNEQFF. Using reference TRBV7-9 and TRBJ2-1 for the parts outside the CDR3, the full variable domain is DTGVSQNPRHKITKRGQNVTFRCDPISEHNRLYWYRQTLGQGPEFLTYFQNEAQLEKSRLLSDRFSAERPKGSFSTLEIQRTEQGDSAMYLCASSTGLSSYNEQFFGPGTRLTVL.

This chain links TRBV19 with TRBJ2-2, with D perhaps matching TRBD1 (5 bases). Trimming left V 3 bases short and J 1 base short, with 9 bases between. The CDR3 is 15 residues long. CDR1 LNHDA and CDR2 SQIVND come from the germline V gene (reference sequence). CDR3 protein: CASSMYQGNTGELFF. CDR3 DNA sequence: TGTGCCAGTAGTATGTATCAGGGGAACACCGGGGAGCTGTTTTTT.

The chain is built from TRBV7-9 and TRBJ1-2; unclear D gene. Germline V gives CDR1 SEHNR, CDR2 FQNEAQ (reference sequence). Trimming removed 1 base from V and 0 bases from J, with 12 bases in between. This CDR3 is built from 16 residues. The CDR3: CASSLDAATTNYGYTF. In DNA, the CDR3 is TGTGCCAGCAGCTTAGATGCGGCGACCACTAACTATGGCTACACCTTC.

The chain has TRBV9 and TRBJ1-1, with 9 positions matching TRBD1. Trimming took 0 bases from V and 7 from J; bases not matched to a gene: 1. CDR3 length: 13 amino acids. Germline CDR1 and CDR2: SGDLS and YYNGEE. The CDR3: CASSVGGQGEAFF. The CDR3 DNA reads TGTGCCAGCAGCGTAGGGGGACAGGGTGAAGCTTTCTTT.

The rearrangement links TRBV5-1 to TRBJ2-7; 10 bases fit TRBD1. J lost 4 bases, V lost 0 bases, and 10 bases had no gene match. Germline values: CDR1 SGHRS, CDR2 YFSETQ. The CDR3 length is 17 residues. CDR3 sequence: CASSLATGQGQSYEQYF. CDR3 nucleotide sequence: TGCGCCAGCAGCTTGGCCACGGGACAGGGGCAGTCTTACGAGCAGTACTTC. The variable domain in full, with the rest retrieved from reference TRBV5-1 and TRBJ2-7, is KAGVTQTPRYLIKTRGQQVTLSCSPISGHRSVSWYQQTPGQGLQFLFEYFSETQRNKGNFPGRFSGRQFSNSRSEMNVSTLELGDSALYLCASSLATGQGQSYEQYFGPGTRLTVT.

The J gene is TRBJ2-5, the V gene TRBV11-2; 11 bases are shared with TRBD2. CDR1 and CDR2 (germline): SGHAT, FQNNGV. V lost 3 bases to trimming and J lost 0 bases; unmatched junction nucleotides: 6. The CDR3 totals 17 residues. CDR3 coding DNA: TGTGCCAGCAGCTTTAGCGGGGGGGCGGGGTACCAAGAGACCCAGTACTTC. Encoded protein: CASSFSGGAGYQETQYF.

V gene TRBV7-9 combines with J gene TRBJ2-5, with unresolved D. Deletions cut 5 bases from V and 1 base from J, with 14 bases between. The CDR3 is 15 amino acids. Germline V gene data show CDR1 as SEHNR and CDR2 as FQNEAQ (reference sequence). For the CDR3, the DNA is TGTGCCAGCAGCCCATCGGGCTTAAGCCAAGAGACCCAGTACTTC. This sequence encodes CASSPSGLSQETQYF.

The CDR3 sequence is CASSYLKKNYGYTF. CDR3 sequence (DNA): TGTGCCAGCAGTTACCTAAAGAAGAACTATGGCTACACCTTC. The rearrangement links TRBV6-6 to TRBJ1-2; unclear D gene. CDR1 MNHNY and CDR2 SVGAGI come from the germline V gene (reference sequence). The CDR3 sequence is 14 residues long. The ends were cut back, 2 bases at V and 2 bases at J, with 9 bases in the middle.

The CDR3 sequence is CASSLPGGELFF. CDR3 coding DNA: TGTGCCAGCAGCTTGCCCGGCGGGGAGCTGTTTTTT. J is TRBJ2-2 and V is TRBV13, with unresolved D. V was trimmed by 3 bases and J by 7 bases, leaving 6 bases between them. The CDR3 has 12 residues. Germline V gives CDR1 PRHDT, CDR2 FYEKMQ (reference sequence).

This chain links TRBV27 with TRBJ2-1; D gene unclear. This CDR3 region has 15 residues. Germline V CDR1 and CDR2: MNHEY, SMNVEV (reference sequence). The V and J ends lost 5 bases and 5 bases respectively, with 16 bases between them. The CDR3 loop reads CASSPRAGGHNEQFF. CDR3 bases: TGTGCCAGCAGTCCCCGGGCCGGCGGACACAATGAGCAGTTCTTC.

The chain joins TRBV13 to TRBJ1-4; D is ambiguous. Germline CDR1 and CDR2: PRHDT and FYEKMQ (reference sequence). The CDR3 sequence is 17 residues long. The germline V and J ends were trimmed by 3 bases and 2 bases, with 16 bases remaining between them. The CDR3 region is CASSFHDGYWTNEKLFF. CDR3 coding DNA: TGTGCCAGCAGCTTTCATGACGGTTATTGGACTAATGAAAAACTGTTTTTT.

The genes are TRBV4-1 and TRBJ1-1; no clear D. The germline V gene encodes CDR1 MGHRA and CDR2 YSYEKL. This CDR3 has 17 residues. The V gene lost 4 bases and the J gene lost 0 bases, with 18 bases spanning the gap. CDR3 in amino acids: CASSPWESASLNTEAFF. CDR3 DNA: TGCGCCAGCAGCCCCTGGGAGTCAGCAAGCTTGAACACTGAAGCTTTCTTT.

CDR3 coding DNA: TGCGCCAGCAGCCAAGATTACAGTCTAAGCAATGAGCAGTTCTTC. Translating gives CASSQDYSLSNEQFF. The rearrangement links TRBV4-1 to TRBJ2-1; D remains unclear. CDR1 MGHRA and CDR2 YSYEKL come from the germline V gene. This CDR3 has 15 residues. V lost 0 bases and J lost 6, with 12 bases in between.

This clone was seen just once. This rearrangement joins TRBV7-7 to TRBJ2-3, with 12 nucleotides matching TRBD2. The ends lost 5 bases at V and 2 bases at J; junction bases unmatched: 5. The CDR3 runs to 16 residues. Germline V CDR1 and CDR2: SSHAT, FNYEAQ (reference sequence). The CDR3 region has the DNA TGTGCCAGCAGCATCGGGACTAGCGGGCCCACAGATACGCAGTATTTT. Residues: CASSIGTSGPTDTQYF.

The chain links TRBV5-6 to TRBJ2-7, with 7 bases fitting TRBD1. This CDR3 comprises 17 residues. Germline V gene lookup returns CDR1 SGHDT and CDR2 YYEEEE. The V and J ends lost 2 bases and 1 base, in that order; junction bases with no gene match: 12. As DNA, the CDR3 is TGTGCCAGCAGCTTAACGGGGACAGTTTCTTTTTCCTACGAGCAGTACTTC. Translated: CASSLTGTVSFSYEQYF.

The chain combines TRBV9 with TRBJ1-3; no clear D gene. This CDR3 is 15 amino acids long. Per the germline V gene, CDR1 is SGDLS and CDR2 is YYNGEE. Trimming removed 4 bases at V and 4 bases at J, with 15 bases between. CDR3 coding DNA: TGTGCCAGCAGCCCGACGATCGGGGAGGGAAACACCATATATTTT. Protein: CASSPTIGEGNTIYF.

This chain joins TRBV5-4 and TRBJ2-7; D may be TRBD1 (6 bases). V was clipped by 3 bases and J by 2 bases, with 9 bases between them. Germline loops: CDR1 SGHNT, CDR2 YYREEE (reference sequence). CDR3 length equals 13 residues. CDR3 region: CASSWDIAYEQYF. DNA of the CDR3: TGTGCCAGCAGCTGGGACATCGCCTACGAGCAGTACTTC.

The chain links TRBV19 to TRBJ2-5, with a weak D call TRBD1 (6 bases). The V end lost 3 bases, the J end lost 7 bases, and 30 bases lay between the germline ends. From germline, CDR1 is LNHDA and CDR2 SQIVND (reference sequence). CDR3 length: 19 amino acids. The CDR3 spells CASSISNDVGQWGLGTQYF. CDR3 DNA sequence: TGTGCCAGTAGTATTTCAAACGATGTAGGACAGTGGGGCCTGGGGACCCAGTACTTC.

This chain uses TRBV7-9 with TRBJ2-7, with D uncertain. This CDR3 comprises 15 residues. CDR1 and CDR2 (germline): SEHNR, FQNEAQ (reference sequence). V lost 2 bases, J lost 1 base, and 12 bases lay in between. CDR3 DNA sequence: TGTGCCAGCAGCTTACCCGTCGACAAATCCTACGAGCAGTACTTC. As protein: CASSLPVDKSYEQYF. The complete variable domain, with remaining parts taken from reference TRBV7-9 and TRBJ2-7, reads DTGVSQNPRHKITKRGQNVTFRCDPISEHNRLYWYRQTLGQGPEFLTYFQNEAQLEKSRLLSDRFSAERPKGSFSTLEIQRTEQGDSAMYLCASSLPVDKSYEQYFGPGTRLTVT.

The CDR3 bases are TGTGCCAGCTCACCACCGGAAAGGGGGGATGAAAAACTGTTTTTT. Translation: CASSPPERGDEKLFF. The rearrangement links TRBV18 to TRBJ1-4, with D tentatively TRBD1 (6 bases). Germline assignment: CDR1 KGHSH and CDR2 LQKENI. This CDR3 spans 15 amino acids. The V and J ends lost 0 bases and 6 bases respectively, with 11 bases between them.

This chain connects TRBV19 to TRBJ1-1, with 8 bases matching TRBD1. V lost 6 bases, J lost 4 bases, and 10 bases stayed unmatched. CDR1 is LNHDA and CDR2 is SQIVND in the germline V gene (reference sequence). The CDR3 runs 15 residues. The CDR3 nucleotides are TGTGCCAGTAGCCCGACCGTGACAGGGGTCACTGAAGCTTTCTTT. Amino acid sequence: CASSPTVTGVTEAFF.